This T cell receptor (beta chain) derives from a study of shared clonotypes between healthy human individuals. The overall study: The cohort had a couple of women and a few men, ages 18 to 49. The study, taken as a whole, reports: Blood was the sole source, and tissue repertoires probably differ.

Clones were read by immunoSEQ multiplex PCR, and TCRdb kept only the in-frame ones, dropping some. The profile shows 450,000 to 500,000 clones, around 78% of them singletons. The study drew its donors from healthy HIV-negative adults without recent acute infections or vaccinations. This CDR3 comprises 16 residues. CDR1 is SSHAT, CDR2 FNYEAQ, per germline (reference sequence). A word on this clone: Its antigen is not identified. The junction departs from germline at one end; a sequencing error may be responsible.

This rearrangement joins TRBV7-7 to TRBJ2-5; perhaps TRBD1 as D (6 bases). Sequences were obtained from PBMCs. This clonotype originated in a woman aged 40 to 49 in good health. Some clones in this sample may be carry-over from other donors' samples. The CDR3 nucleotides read TGTGCTAGCAGCTTAGATTGGGCCTGGGGGCGCGAGACCCAGTACTTC. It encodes CASSLDWAWGRETQYF.